This T cell receptor (beta chain) was recorded in a study of blood T cell repertoires in COVID-19. Overall study: Samples representing acute and convalescent COVID-19 were sourced from the United States, Italy and Spain. PBMCs, B-cell-depleted T cells, or T cells were the source of the cDNA or gDNA that made up the material.

Authors' analysis steps: Estimation of nucleated cell counts relied on the amplification of reference gene primers. Sequencing used immunoSEQ multiplex PCR; TCRdb keeps in-frame clones, though not all of them. The V and J calls and the clone size are those of that table, but D and trimming were determined from the DNA. Found here are approximately 150,000 clones, about 90% of them singletons; the top ten hold 1.7%. The CDR3 totals 14 residues. In germline, CDR1 is SEHNR, CDR2 FQNEAQ (reference sequence). The germline V and J ends were trimmed by 7 bases and 6 bases, with 18 bases remaining between them.

Material for sequencing was peripheral blood. The chain carries TRBV7-9 and TRBJ2-5; D uncertain. The clonotype originates from a woman aged 45-65 years with acute or convalescent COVID-19. The CDR3, as DNA: TGTGCCAGCAACCCTCTGGAGCTCGTTAAGACCCAGTACTTC. This codes for CASNPLELVKTQYF.